The T cell receptor (beta chain) under discussion was sequenced for a study of T cell responses to AZD1222 COVID-19 vaccine. Clones were sequenced by immunoSEQ multiplex PCR, and TCRdb holds only the in-frame ones, with some missing. The sample yields over 110,000 clones, around 90% seen once. Study conclusions and caveats: Repertoire sampling was restricted to post-peak T cell response timepoints.

Points on this clone: The antigen is undetermined.

The CDR3 loop spans 14 amino acids. Trimming stripped 8 bases from V and 0 bases from J, with 14 bases between. Germline CDR1 and CDR2: SGHDT and YYEEEE. This receptor was identified in an adult who received the AZD1222 COVID-19 vaccine. This chain connects TRBV5-6 to TRBJ1-1; D possibly corresponds to TRBD1 (5 bases). The input for sequencing was peripheral blood, taken 28 days after the second AZD1222 dose. The CDR3 region is CASTPQTVNTEAFF. The CDR3 DNA sequence: TGTGCCAGTACCCCACAGACAGTGAACACTGAAGCTTTCTTT.